One and the same sample provided the 2 T cell receptor beta chains below, sequenced in a study of blood T cell repertoires in COVID-19. Sequenced by immunoSEQ multiplex PCR; TCRdb stores in-frame clones only, minus some. The sample gives 94,000 or so clones, 75% to 85% of which show up once; more than 20% is in the top ten. Input material: peripheral blood. Every receptor here comes from a man between 60 and 75 years old with acute or convalescent COVID-19.

A remark on this clone: One end of the junction fails to match germline, which may point to a read error. V gene TRBV7-7 combines with J gene TRBJ2-1; unclear D gene. The CDR3 consists of 13 residues. Germline loops: CDR1 SSHAT, CDR2 FNYEAQ (reference sequence). CDR3 in DNA: TGTGCTAGCAGCACCTTCACTGGAGTGGAGCAGTTCTTC. Translation: CASSTFTGVEQFF.

This sequence joins TRBV29-1 and TRBJ2-1, with D perhaps matching TRBD1 (5 bases). CDR3 length equals 11 residues. V was shortened by 7 bases and J by 8 bases, with 12 bases between the two germline ends. Germline CDR1 reads SQVTM; CDR2 reads ANQGSEA. In nucleotides, the CDR3 is TGCAGCGACGGGCAGGGCTATGAGCAGTTCTTC. This codes for CSDGQGYEQFF.